The 13 T cell receptor beta chains below all came from one sample that was sequenced in a study of patients and donors after allogeneic stem cell transplantation. TCRdb re-called the RT-PCR reads with MiXCR, one entry per CDR3 protein. The table includes 100,000 to 130,000 distinct CDR3 sequences, 35% detected once. What was sequenced was blood, either unsorted or a sorted T cell fraction (not recorded which). The receptors here all came from a human donor who was either an allogeneic HSCT recipient or a stem cell or donor lymphocyte infusion donor (not recorded which). It is not recorded whose cells these are; they may come from a transplant donor.

The rearrangement joins TRBV20-1 to TRBJ1-3; TRBD1 agrees at 8 bases. Germline-derived CDR1 and CDR2 are DFQATT and SNEGSKA (reference sequence). The CDR3 is 13 residues long. Losses at the gene ends were 6 bases for V and 7 bases for J; bases not matched to a gene: 8. CDR3 nucleotide sequence: TGCAGTGCCCCCAAACAGGGGGTTAACACCATATATTTT. Amino acid sequence: CSAPKQGVNTIYF.

There are a few counts of this clonotype. The V gene is TRBV12-3 or TRBV12-4, the J gene TRBJ2-3; TRBD2 aligns across 8 bases. Trimming at V came to 6 bases and at J to 5 bases, leaving 10 bases not matched to a gene. CDR3 length: 15 residues. For the CDR3, the DNA is TGTGCCAGCAGAACCCCGGGACTAGGTGTAGATACGCAGTATTTT. Translating gives CASRTPGLGVDTQYF.

The chain recombines TRBV5-5 with TRBJ2-7; tentative D call: TRBD1 (6 bases). Germline CDR1 is SGHKS and CDR2 is YYEKEE (reference sequence). V was cut by 2 bases and J by 4 bases, with 19 bases left in between. The CDR3 has 16 residues. CDR3 in amino acids: CASSFRSATGQYEQYF. CDR3 sequence (DNA): TGTGCCAGCAGCTTTAGATCGGCGACAGGACAATACGAGCAGTACTTC.

This clonotype was counted only a few times. The chain links TRBV5-1 to TRBJ1-1, with TRBD1 matching over 8 bases. V trimming: 3 bases; J trimming: 8 bases; junction bases outside the gene matches: 9. The CDR3 contains 14 residues. The germline V gene encodes CDR1 SGHRS and CDR2 YFSETQ. CDR3 protein: CASSSGQGRLEAFF. The DNA of the CDR3 is TGCGCCAGCAGCTCAGGACAGGGAAGGTTGGAAGCTTTCTTT.

The V and J genes are TRBV11-1 and TRBJ2-5, with D possibly being TRBD2 (6 bases). The CDR3 runs to 15 residues. Germline V gene data show CDR1 as SGHAT and CDR2 as FQDESV (reference sequence). Trimming stripped 1 base from V and 3 bases from J, with 12 bases between. CDR3 DNA: TGTGCCAGCAGCTTAGGACTAGTCCGGGAAGAGACCCAGTACTTC. Amino acid sequence: CASSLGLVREETQYF.

This clonotype was picked up many times. V is TRBV12-3 or TRBV12-4 and J is TRBJ1-4; 8 bases match TRBD1. Trimming at V came to 6 bases and at J to 7 bases, leaving 7 bases not matched to a gene. CDR3 length: 14 amino acids. Here the CDR3 reads CASRPGGMVEKLFF. The CDR3 DNA follows: TGTGCCAGCAGACCAGGGGGCATGGTTGAAAAACTGTTTTTT.

The rearrangement links TRBV15 to TRBJ2-7; D might be TRBD1 or TRBD2, each matching 6 bases. The CDR3 is 18 amino acids. The germline V and J ends were trimmed by 1 base and 2 bases, with 21 bases remaining between them. Germline V lookup: CDR1 LNHNV, CDR2 YYDKDF (reference sequence). The CDR3 DNA reads as TGTGCCACCAGCAGAGGCATGGACCTTCGGGGGCTCACCTACGAGCAGTACTTC. It codes for CATSRGMDLRGLTYEQYF.

The sample holds one count of this clonotype. The rearrangement uses TRBV6-5 and TRBJ2-7; D tentatively fits TRBD1 or TRBD2 (5 bases each). The length of the CDR3 is 14 residues. Germline V gene sequence: CDR1 MNHEY, CDR2 SVGAGI. The germline V and J ends were trimmed by 2 bases and 1 base, with 9 bases remaining between them. The CDR3 DNA is TGTGCCAGCAGTTACCGGGACGGGTCCTACGAGCAGTACTTC. This encodes CASSYRDGSYEQYF.

The chain joins TRBV7-8 to TRBJ2-1, with unresolved D. Trimming removed 4 bases from V and 4 bases from J, with 14 bases in between. This CDR3 comprises 15 residues. CDR1 and CDR2 from the germline V gene are SGHVS and FQNEAQ. DNA for the CDR3: TGTGCCAGCAGCTCCTCACTTTTGGGGTACAATGAGCAGTTCTTC. Amino acids: CASSSSLLGYNEQFF.

V and J are TRBV29-1 and TRBJ2-5; 8 bases fit TRBD1. Germline CDR1 and CDR2: SQVTM and ANQGSEA. V was pared by 2 bases and J by 5 bases, with 7 bases of the junction left unmatched. CDR3 length: 14 amino acids. The CDR3 DNA reads TGCAGCGTTGAAAATAACAGGGGGAGGGAGACCCAGTACTTC. Encoded protein: CSVENNRGRETQYF.

The chain combines TRBV5-1 with TRBJ2-7; the match to TRBD1 covers 8 bases. Germline V gives CDR1 SGHRS, CDR2 YFSETQ. V shed 2 bases and J 2 bases; nucleotides not matched to a gene: 3. The CDR3 covers 14 residues. The CDR3 spells CASSFRDRPYEQYF. CDR3 DNA sequence: TGCGCCAGCAGCTTCCGGGACAGGCCCTACGAGCAGTACTTC.

The table lists this clonotype with a few counts. V and J are TRBV29-1 and TRBJ1-1, with TRBD1 identical over 7 bases. This CDR3 has 13 amino acids. Germline trimming cut 3 bases from V and 1 base from J; bases unmatched to any gene: 2. Per germline, CDR1 SQVTM and CDR2 ANQGSEA. CDR3 amino acids: CSVERGRNTEAFF. Written as DNA, the CDR3 is TGCAGCGTTGAGAGGGGGCGGAACACTGAAGCTTTCTTT. Drawing the rest from reference TRBV29-1 and TRBJ1-1, the complete variable domain is SAVISQKPSRDICQRGTSLTIQCQVDSQVTMMFWYRQQPGQSLTLIATANQGSEATYESGFVIDKFPISRPNLTFSTLTVSNMSPEDSSIYLCSVERGRNTEAFFGQGTRLTVV.

The V and J genes are TRBV29-1 and TRBJ2-5; TRBD1 matches at 8 bases. Looked up from germline, CDR1 is SQVTM and CDR2 is ANQGSEA. After removal of 8 bases from V and 0 bases from J, the junction contained 2 bases not matched to a gene. There are 12 residues in the CDR3. CDR3 in amino acids: CSSGQDQETQYF. The CDR3, as DNA: TGCAGCTCGGGACAGGACCAAGAGACCCAGTACTTC. Full variable domain (remainder filled in from reference TRBV29-1 and TRBJ2-5): SAVISQKPSRDICQRGTSLTIQCQVDSQVTMMFWYRQQPGQSLTLIATANQGSEATYESGFVIDKFPISRPNLTFSTLTVSNMSPEDSSIYLCSSGQDQETQYFGPGTRLLVL.